This T cell receptor (beta chain) was retrieved from a study of regulatory T cells in long-lasting Graves disease. Construction of the TCR beta libraries employed iRepertoire HTBI primers in conjunction with Arm-PCR of CDR3 regions. TCRdb fed the multiplex PCR reads into MiXCR, producing one record per CDR3 protein. The sample holds about 200,000 distinct CDR3 sequences, around 17% seen once. Per germline, CDR1 SNHLY and CDR2 FYNNEI. V lost 4 bases to trimming and J lost 6 bases; unmatched junction nucleotides: 4. There are 15 residues in the CDR3. Study results and caveats: Preferential use of TRBV28, TRBJ1-2 and TRBJ2-5 was seen in persistent disease. Persistent-disease Graves' patients showed less TCR diversity than new cases. The number of shared public clonotypes was higher in persistent patients (around 2,700) than new patients (966). Few sampled subjects may have lowered accuracy.

Time point defined: newly diagnosed GD, antithyroid drugs for less than 3 months. PBMC RNA was the source of the TCR library. As regards this clonotype: Its target is unknown.

The input for sequencing was peripheral blood mononuclear cells (PBMCs), taken at new diagnosis, from a patient treated with antithyroid drugs. The sequence was obtained from a female donor with Graves disease. The chain uses TRBV2 and TRBJ1-6; TRBD1 agrees at 9 bases. Written as DNA, the CDR3 is TGTGCCAGCAGTGGGACAGGGGCGGGTAATTCACCCCTCCACTTT. This translates into CASSGTGAGNSPLHF.